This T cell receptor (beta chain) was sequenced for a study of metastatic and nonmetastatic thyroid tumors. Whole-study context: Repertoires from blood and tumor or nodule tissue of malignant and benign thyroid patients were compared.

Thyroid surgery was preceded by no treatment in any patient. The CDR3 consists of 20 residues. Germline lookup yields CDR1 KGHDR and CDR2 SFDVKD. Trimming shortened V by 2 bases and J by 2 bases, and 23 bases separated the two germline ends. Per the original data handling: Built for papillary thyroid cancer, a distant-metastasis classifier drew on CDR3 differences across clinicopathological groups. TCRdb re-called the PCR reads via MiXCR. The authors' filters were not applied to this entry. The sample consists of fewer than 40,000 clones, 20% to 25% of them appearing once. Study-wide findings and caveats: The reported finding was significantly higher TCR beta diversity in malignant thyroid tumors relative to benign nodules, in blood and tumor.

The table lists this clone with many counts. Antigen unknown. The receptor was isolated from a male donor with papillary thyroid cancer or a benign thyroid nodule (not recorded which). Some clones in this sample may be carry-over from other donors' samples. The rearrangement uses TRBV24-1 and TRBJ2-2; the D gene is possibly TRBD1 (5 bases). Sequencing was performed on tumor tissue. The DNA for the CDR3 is TGTGCCACCAGTGATTCATCAGTCGCAGGGTATATACCCAACACCGGGGAGCTGTTTTTT. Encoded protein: CATSDSSVAGYIPNTGELFF.